This is a list of T cell receptor beta chains from one sample in a study of CD8 T cells in ankylosing spondylitis. MiXCR was run by TCRdb on the 5' RACE reads, yielding one entry per CDR3 protein. The sample lists 150,000 to 200,000 distinct CDR3 sequences, approximately 10% occurring once. The sample taken for sequencing was blood, either unsorted or a sorted T cell fraction (not recorded which). All receptors derive from a male donor with ankylosing spondylitis or in good health (not recorded which). CDR3s include the opening cysteine and the closing phenylalanine or tryptophan. The D gene is left open where the match is weak. Clone size is given for some rows only: seen once, a few or many times, or a class if the clone is expanded.

TRBJ1-1 | NA | TRBV29-1 | few | TGCAGCGTTGGAGAGAACACTGAAGCTTTCTTT | CSVGENTEAFF
TRBJ1-5 | NA | TRBV12-3/TRBV12-4 | many | TGTGCCAGCAGTCGACAGTTAAATCAGCCCCAGCATTTT | CASSRQLNQPQHF
TRBJ2-1 | TRBD2 | TRBV6-1 | few | TGTGCCAGCAGGTCGCCTAGCGGGAGTGCCAGCAATGAGCAGTTCTTC | CASRSPSGSASNEQFF
TRBJ1-1 | NA | TRBV5-1 | many | TGCGCCAGCAGCTTGACAAGGGGGACGACTGAAGCTTTCTTT | CASSLTRGTTEAFF
TRBJ2-2 | NA | TRBV7-2 | many | TGTGCCAGCAGCTTGGAGGTGAACACCGGGGAGCTGTTTTTT | CASSLEVNTGELFF
TRBJ1-2 | TRBD1 | TRBV20-1 | many | TGCAGTGCTACCCAACAGGGGCGCTACACCTTC | CSATQQGRYTF
TRBJ2-4 | NA | TRBV12-3/TRBV12-4 | NA | TGTGCCAGCAGTTTAGCGGGAGCTGTCAAAAACATTCAGTACTTC | CASSLAGAVKNIQYF
TRBJ1-1 | TRBD1 | TRBV11-2 | few | TGTGCCAGCAGCTTGCAGGGGGCGTTCACTGAAGCTTTCTTT | CASSLQGAFTEAFF
TRBJ2-5 | TRBD2 | TRBV10-3 | many | TGTGCCATCAGTGACCTCGGACTAGCGACCGTAGAGACCCAGTACTTC | CAISDLGLATVETQYF
TRBJ1-1 | NA | TRBV12-3/TRBV12-4 | NA | TGTGCCAGCAGTTTAGTCGTCAGGGTGAGCACTGAAGCTTTCTTT | CASSLVVRVSTEAFF
TRBJ2-5 | NA | TRBV5-1 | few | TGCGCCAGCAGCTTGGCCTCCCAAGAGACCCAGTACTTC | CASSLASQETQYF
TRBJ2-5 | TRBD1 | TRBV7-2 | NA | TGTGCCAGCAGCCCCCCTTTTCGGGACAGCCCAAGTCAGACCCAGTACTTC | CASSPPFRDSPSQTQYF
TRBJ2-3 | TRBD1 | TRBV24-1 | many | TGTGCCACCAGTGATTTCACAGGGGTCACAGATACGCAGTATTTT | CATSDFTGVTDTQYF
TRBJ1-2 | NA | TRBV2 | NA | TGTGCCAGCAGTGAAGCGGCAGTTAACTATGGCTACACCTTC | CASSEAAVNYGYTF
TRBJ2-2 | NA | TRBV5-6 | NA | TGTGCCAGCAGTCGAGGGCTTCATAACACCGGGGAGCTGTTTTTT | CASSRGLHNTGELFF
TRBJ2-2 | NA | TRBV12-3/TRBV12-4 | many | TGTGCCAGCAGTTTAGGCCCTTCAGGGGCCGGGGAGCTGTTTTTT | CASSLGPSGAGELFF
TRBJ2-7 | NA | TRBV11-2 | many | TGTGCCAGCAGTTTTGACTATACCTTTTCCTACGAGCAGTACTTC | CASSFDYTFSYEQYF
TRBJ1-1 | NA | TRBV5-5 | NA | TGTGCCAGCAGCTTGGCCGGGTGGAGGTCGAACACTGAAGCTTTCTTT | CASSLAGWRSNTEAFF
TRBJ2-7 | NA | TRBV11-2 | many | TGTGCCAGCAGCTTAGCCGGGAACTCCTACGAGCAGTACTTC | CASSLAGNSYEQYF
TRBJ2-1 | NA | TRBV7-8 | NA | TGTGCCAGCAGCCACAGAAGGGCCTACAATGAGCAGTTCTTC | CASSHRRAYNEQFF
TRBJ2-7 | NA | TRBV6-1 | NA | TGTGCCAGCACCCCGGGGCCTGCGCGCGAGCAGTACTTC | CASTPGPAREQYF
TRBJ2-7 | NA | TRBV7-2 | NA | TGTGCCAGCAGCTCCCGCGGGGCCGGAGCAAGTGACGAGCAGTACTTC | CASSSRGAGASDEQYF
TRBJ2-7 | NA | TRBV14 | many | TGTGCCAGCAGCCTAAAGGTGGGGTCCTACGAGCAGTACTTC | CASSLKVGSYEQYF
TRBJ2-2 | NA | TRBV24-1 | NA | TGTGCCACCAGCGCAGGCGGAGCGAACACCGGGGAGCTGTTTTTT | CATSAGGANTGELFF
TRBJ2-7 | NA | TRBV4-1 | many | TGCGCCAGCAGCCAAGAGCCTCGGATCTCCTACGAGCAGTACTTC | CASSQEPRISYEQYF
TRBJ2-1 | TRBD1 | TRBV19 | NA | TGTGCCAGCGGGACAGCAAAGACCCAGTTCTTC | CASGTAKTQFF
TRBJ2-3 | NA | TRBV20-1 | few | TGCTGTGCTAGCCCATTATCGAGCGAAGTTAGCACAGATACGCAGTATTTT | CCASPLSSEVSTDTQYF
TRBJ2-1 | NA | TRBV9 | many | TGTGCCAGCAAAGGTGATTCCAATGAGCAGTTCTTC | CASKGDSNEQFF
TRBJ2-5 | NA | TRBV7-9 | many | TGTGCCAGCAGCCCCAGGGGTCCAGAGACCCAGTACTTC | CASSPRGPETQYF
TRBJ2-2 | NA | TRBV14 | NA | TGTGCCAGCTCTACGACGGCCCCGGGGGCATGGACCGGGGAGCTGTTTTTT | CASSTTAPGAWTGELFF
TRBJ2-7 | NA | TRBV10-2 | few | TGCGCCAGCAGTGAGACTGCGACCGAGCAGTACTTC | CASSETATEQYF
TRBJ2-4 | TRBD2 | TRBV29-1 | NA | TGCAGCGTCGCGGGAGGGACAGCGGGCCAATTAGCCAAAAACATTCAGTACTTC | CSVAGGTAGQLAKNIQYF
TRBJ1-5 | TRBD1 | TRBV12-3/TRBV12-4 | many | TGTGCCAGCAGCCGGGACAGTCGCAGGGATCAGCCCCAGCATTTT | CASSRDSRRDQPQHF
TRBJ2-2 | NA | TRBV6-5 | NA | TGTGCCAGCAGTTACTCGATCGGGGGCGCCGGGGAGCTGTTTTTT | CASSYSIGGAGELFF
TRBJ2-7 | TRBD2 | TRBV29-1 | many | TGCAGCGTATCTCCGGGGGGCTACGAGCAGTACTTC | CSVSPGGYEQYF
TRBJ2-7 | NA | TRBV20-1 | many | TGCAGTGCGCCTCCCCCGTCGGGACCCACCTACGAGCAGTACTTC | CSAPPPSGPTYEQYF
TRBJ2-7 | NA | TRBV5-1 | many | TGCGCCAGCAGCTTGGAAAGCGGGTTGAGGGAGCAGTACTTC | CASSLESGLREQYF
TRBJ2-7 | NA | TRBV12-3/TRBV12-4 | many | TGTGCCAGCAGGGCCGGGACCCTACGGCAGTACTTC | CASRAGTLRQYF
TRBJ1-6 | TRBD1 | TRBV7-6 | few | TGTGCCAGCAGCTTGGGAACAGGGGGCGGTAATTCACCCCTCCACTTT | CASSLGTGGGNSPLHF
TRBJ1-4 | TRBD1 | TRBV7-2 | NA | TGTGCCAGCAGTCCGGACAGGGATCGGGAAAAACTGTTTTTT | CASSPDRDREKLFF
TRBJ2-5 | NA | TRBV10-3 | NA | TGTGCCATCAGGGACAGAGGCGGAACCCAAGAGACCCAGTACTTC | CAIRDRGGTQETQYF
TRBJ2-1 | NA | TRBV20-1 | few | TGCAGTGTAACGGACGGGGGTTCACAGTTCTTC | CSVTDGGSQFF
TRBJ2-1 | TRBD2 | TRBV7-9 | few | TGTGCCAGCAGCTTAACCGGGACTAGCGGGGCCCAGTTCTTC | CASSLTGTSGAQFF
TRBJ2-7 | TRBD2 | TRBV5-1 | many | TGCGCCAGCAGCTTGAGCGGGGGGCAGTACGAGCAGTACTTC | CASSLSGGQYEQYF
TRBJ2-6 | TRBD1 | TRBV2 | NA | TGTGCCAGCAGAGCAGGGGGCGCTGGGGCCAACGTCCTGACTTTC | CASRAGGAGANVLTF
TRBJ2-3 | NA | TRBV20-1 | few | TGCAGTGCTCCGACTGTAGGCGTTGGCACAGATACGCAGTATTTT | CSAPTVGVGTDTQYF
TRBJ1-5 | NA | TRBV20-1 | many | TGCAGTGCCGCAACAGTCCTCAATCAGCCCCAGCATTTT | CSAATVLNQPQHF